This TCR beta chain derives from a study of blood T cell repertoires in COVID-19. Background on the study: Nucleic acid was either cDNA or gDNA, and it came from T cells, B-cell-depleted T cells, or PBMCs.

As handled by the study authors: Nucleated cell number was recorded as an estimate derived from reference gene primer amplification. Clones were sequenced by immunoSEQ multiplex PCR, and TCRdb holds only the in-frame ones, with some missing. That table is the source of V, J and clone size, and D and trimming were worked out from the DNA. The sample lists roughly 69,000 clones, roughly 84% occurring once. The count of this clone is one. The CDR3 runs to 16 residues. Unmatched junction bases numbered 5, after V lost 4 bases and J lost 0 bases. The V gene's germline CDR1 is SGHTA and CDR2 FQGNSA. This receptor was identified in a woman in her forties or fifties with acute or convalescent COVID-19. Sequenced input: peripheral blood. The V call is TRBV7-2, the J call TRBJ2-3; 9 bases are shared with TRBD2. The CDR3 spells CASSWTSATSTDTQYF. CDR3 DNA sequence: TGTGCCAGCAGCTGGACTAGCGCCACTAGCACAGATACGCAGTATTTT.